The 17 T cell receptor beta chains reported below all come from one sample, sequenced in a study of human T cells and chemical hapten exposure. The time point here: pre-sensitization, week 0. Documented treatment: therapeutic diphenylcyclopropenone sensitization with weekly scalp DPC. TCRdb itself ran the RACE reads through MiXCR, one entry per CDR3 protein. The sample contains about 350,000 distinct CDR3 sequences, around 5% of which appear only once. The sample in question was whole blood, obtained in connection with sensitization to the hapten diphenylcyclopropenone (DPC). The receptor set was obtained from a woman aged 18-29 years with alopecia areata. Some clones in this sample may be carry-over from other donors' samples.

Only a few counts were recorded for this clonotype. The chain links TRBV19 to TRBJ2-5; D tentatively reads TRBD1 or TRBD2 (6 bases each). The length of the CDR3 is 15 residues. V lost 5 bases to trimming and J lost 5 bases, with 18 bases between them. Per the germline V gene, CDR1 is LNHDA and CDR2 is SQIVND (reference sequence). CDR3 bases: TGTGCCAGTAGTGGGAGTGGGGGGCGCTGGGAGACCCAGTACTTC. Translation gives CASSGSGGRWETQYF.

In this sample, this clonotype turned up a few times. The chain uses TRBV9 and TRBJ1-6, with TRBD1 identical over 7 bases. The CDR3 totals 17 residues. V dropped 0 bases and J dropped 4; count of bases not matched to a gene: 7. Germline V gives CDR1 SGDLS, CDR2 YYNGEE. DNA for the CDR3: TGTGCCAGCAGCGTAGCAGGGGGACCCTTTTATAATTCACCCCTCCACTTT. It encodes CASSVAGGPFYNSPLHF. Filled out from reference TRBV9 and TRBJ1-6, the complete variable domain reads DSGVTQTPKHLITATGQRVTLRCSPRSGDLSVYWYQQSLDQGLQFLIQYYNGEERAKGNILERFSAQQFPDLHSELNLSSLELGDSALYFCASSVAGGPFYNSPLHFGNGTRLTVT.

The rearrangement uses TRBV6-6 and TRBJ1-1; 11 nucleotides agree with TRBD1. This CDR3 has 15 residues. The junction had 6 bases not matched to a gene; V was cut back by 5 bases and J by 4 bases. Per the germline V gene, CDR1 is MNHNY and CDR2 is SVGAGI (reference sequence). The CDR3 nucleotides read TGTGCCAGCAGTCTGGACAGGGGGCGCATCACTGAAGCTTTCTTT. This codes for CASSLDRGRITEAFF.

Details on this clonotype: This sequence may be a read error, since a much larger clone differs from it by one base. This chain links TRBV12-3 or TRBV12-4 with TRBJ2-3; TRBD2 aligns across 9 bases. The CDR3 runs 16 residues. Here the CDR3 DNA reads TGTGCCAACAGTTTATTAAGCACTAGCGGGCTGAATACGCAGTATTTT. Its translation is CANSLLSTSGLNTQYF.

The table lists this clonotype with many counts. The rearrangement links TRBV2 to TRBJ2-3, with 9 bases that match TRBD2. The CDR3 runs to 18 residues. Germline V gene sequence: CDR1 SNHLY, CDR2 FYNNEI. The V and J ends lost 7 bases and 2 bases, in that order; junction bases with no gene match: 16. The CDR3 reads CASIPLSWLAGTTDTQYF. In DNA form, the CDR3 reads TGTGCCAGCATCCCCCTAAGTTGGCTAGCGGGAACCACAGATACGCAGTATTTT.

The V call is TRBV18, the J call TRBJ1-4; TRBD1 might be the D (5 bases). The CDR3 is 13 residues long. The germline V and J ends were trimmed by 8 bases and 2 bases, with 9 bases remaining between them. CDR1 and CDR2 (germline): KGHSH, LQKENI. DNA for the CDR3: TGTGCCAGCGCAAGGGGCACTAATGAAAAACTGTTTTTT. Translation: CASARGTNEKLFF.

J is TRBJ2-2 and V is TRBV15, with 9 positions matching TRBD2. Germline CDR1 is LNHNV and CDR2 is YYDKDF (reference sequence). This CDR3 spans 16 amino acids. With V trimmed by 1 base and J by 6 bases, 6 bases remained unmatched. Here the CDR3 DNA reads TGTGCCACCAGCAGAGGTGCGGGGGGGATCGCCGGGGAGCTGTTTTTT. This translates into CATSRGAGGIAGELFF.

V usage is TRBV12-3 or TRBV12-4 and J usage is TRBJ2-7; D is unresolved. V lost 6 bases and J lost 1, with 7 bases in between. CDR3 length: 12 residues. The CDR3 nucleotides read TGTGCCAGCAGCGACATGTCCTACGAGCAGTACTTC. It specifies CASSDMSYEQYF.

This clonotype was found a few times. This rearrangement joins TRBV11-2 to TRBJ2-4; D not certain. V lost 6 bases to trimming and J lost 0 bases, with 6 bases between them. CDR1 and CDR2 (germline): SGHAT, FQNNGV. The CDR3 runs to 13 residues. CDR3: CASRTVAKNIQYF. The CDR3 coding sequence is TGTGCCAGCAGAACGGTAGCCAAAAACATTCAGTACTTC.

In its sample, this clonotype was seen many times. The J gene is TRBJ1-1, the V gene TRBV7-6; D ambiguous. V was shortened by 1 base and J by 4 bases, with 7 bases between the two germline ends. This CDR3 spans 13 amino acids. CDR1 and CDR2 (germline): SGHVS, FNYEAQ. The CDR3 here is CASSLGQITEAFF. In DNA form, the CDR3 reads TGTGCCAGCAGCTTAGGCCAGATCACTGAAGCTTTCTTT.

On this clonotype itself: One junction end disagrees with the germline gene, perhaps due to a read error. This chain links TRBV20-1 with TRBJ2-3, with a possible D match to TRBD1 (6 bases). CDR3 length: 17 residues. Germline V CDR1 and CDR2: DFQATT, SNEGSKA (reference sequence). CDR3 loop: CSARVDFEGENTDTQYF. Here the CDR3 DNA reads TGCAGTGCGAGAGTGGACTTTGAGGGGGAAAACACAGATACGCAGTATTTT.

The chain joins TRBV7-2 to TRBJ2-2; 7 bases are shared with TRBD1. Trimming cost V 2 bases and J 1 base; bases outside gene matches: 10. The CDR3 length is 18 residues. CDR1 is SGHTA and CDR2 is FQGNSA in the germline V gene. Written as DNA, the CDR3 is TGTGCCAGCAGCTTACCCGAAGACAGGGCCCTGAACACCGGGGAGCTGTTTTTT. Protein: CASSLPEDRALNTGELFF.

This clonotype was counted only a few times. This rearrangement joins TRBV5-1 to TRBJ1-1; D gene uncertain. Germline CDR1 and CDR2: SGHRS and YFSETQ. The CDR3 loop spans 14 amino acids. Trimming stripped 1 base from V and 10 bases from J, with 17 bases between. Here the CDR3 reads CASSLMTHLGGAFF. CDR3 nucleotide sequence: TGCGCCAGCAGCTTGATGACCCACCTGGGCGGAGCTTTCTTT.

Ten or more counts support this clonotype. The CDR3 DNA is TGTGCCAGCAGTTACAAAGGACAGTCCTTCTCTGGAAACACCATATATTTT. It encodes CASSYKGQSFSGNTIYF. The J gene is TRBJ1-3, the V gene TRBV6-6; TRBD1 might be the D (6 bases). The CDR3 sequence is 17 residues long. CDR1 MNHNY and CDR2 SVGAGI come from the germline V gene (reference sequence). Trimming cost V 2 bases and J 0 bases, with 14 bases left between them.

The rearrangement joins TRBV9 to TRBJ2-3; 16 nucleotides align to TRBD2. This CDR3 contains 17 residues. The ends lost 2 bases at V and 4 bases at J; junction bases unmatched: 4. Germline CDR1 SGDLS, CDR2 YYNGEE. The CDR3 reads CASSVGTSGGASDTQYF. CDR3 in DNA: TGTGCCAGCAGCGTTGGGACTAGCGGGGGGGCCTCAGATACGCAGTATTTT.

This clonotype was counted a few times. This sequence joins TRBV7-9 and TRBJ2-7; D is possibly TRBD2 (5 bases). V gave up 8 bases and J gave up 2 bases, with 16 bases separating them. Germline loops: CDR1 SEHNR, CDR2 FQNEAQ (reference sequence). This CDR3 comprises 14 residues. CDR3 sequence: CASGPGSGTYEQYF. CDR3 in DNA: TGTGCCAGCGGACCGGGATCGGGGACCTACGAGCAGTACTTC.

V is TRBV6-1 and J is TRBJ2-6; possibly TRBD1 for D (6 bases). The germline V gene has CDR1 MNHNS and CDR2 SASEGT. The V end lost 6 bases, the J end lost 0 bases, and 12 bases lay between the germline ends. CDR3 length: 16 amino acids. CDR3 DNA: TGTGCCAGCAGCGGACAGCCCCACTCTGGGGCCAACGTCCTGACTTTC. Translation: CASSGQPHSGANVLTF.